The present entry profiles one T cell receptor beta chain with its context. The specificity of this receptor is unknown. No base qualities exist here, and no much larger clone lies one base off it. The CDR3 measures 14 amino acids from cysteine to phenylalanine. CDR3 DNA is the only sequence kept; it has 42 bases, read in frame from the first base. From a lookup of the germline V gene (reference sequence), CDR1 and CDR2 are DFQATT and SNEGSKA. V sheds 2 bases and J sheds 4 bases, leaving 14 bases between their ends. The data derive from a study of T cells after yellow fever vaccination (dated by TCRdb to the late 2010s). Background for the entire study: Libraries from fractions with low cell numbers were prepared with the SMART-Seq v4 Ultra Low Input RNA kit. To follow T-cell clones before and after primary and booster YFV17D yellow fever vaccination, bulk TCR alpha and beta repertoires were sequenced over time. The cohort comprised two healthy male donors, one aged 18 to 30 and one aged 30 to 40 years. Blood samples were taken at several timepoints before and after primary and secondary immunization, and bulk PBMC replicates and cell subsets were isolated.

Paper-wide results and their limitations: FACS-sorted repertoires could contain abundant contaminating clonotypes from the bulk population, so computational filtering was required. After the booster, most of the clones that had expanded following primary vaccination were detected again (just under 97% of CD4 and around 90% of CD8), which suggests that memory was broadly maintained. Compared with the primary T-cell response, the secondary T-cell response was faster but weaker, reaching its peak on day 5 rather than on day 15. Because only a couple of donors were included in the study, the extent to which the findings can be generalized is limited. A small share of clonotypes occurred in both CD4 and CD8 compartments, likely arising from convergent recombination.

The sample's treatment or condition label, decoded: live attenuated yellow fever vaccine strain. PBMCs were isolated from peripheral blood using a standard Ficoll-Paque protocol. CD4 and CD8 T-cell fractions were isolated with Dynabeads CD4 and CD8 positive selection kits. TriZol was used to extract RNA from bulk PBMCs, from CD4 and CD8 fractions, and from dextramer-positive and dextramer-negative fractions. TCR cDNA was made using 5'RACE template switching, a step that added a universal primer site and unique molecular identifiers. Priming for cDNA synthesis came from both the TCR alpha and TCR beta constant segments. Library amplification involved two PCR steps, and the second step added sample barcodes and sequencing adapters. Sequencing of libraries was done on Illumina HiSeq 2500 (2x100 bp) or NovaSeq (2x150 bp). The source study handled its data this way. MIGEC handled demultiplexing of reads and collapsing into UMI consensus sequences, while MiXCR performed V(D)J alignment. Using edgeR on replicate PBMC samples, clonotypes were called vaccine-responding if FDR was below 0.01 and the log2 fold change was above 5 up to day 15. CD4 or CD8 identity was assigned to each bulk clonotype according to whether the clonotype was present at higher abundance in the sequenced CD4 repertoire or the sequenced CD8 repertoire. The public sequencing data were trimmed at Q25 with fastp and processed into clonotypes with MiXCR by TCRdb, which kept only in-frame beta chains. Each entry merges the rows of one CDR3 protein and shows their most common DNA and genes. TCRdb assigned the V and J calls; the authors' analysis was not used. The sample table contains a few hundred thousand distinct CDR3 sequences; only one count was recorded for roughly 7.2% of them. The ten largest make up roughly 0.9% of the sample.

The chain uses TRBV20-1 and TRBJ1-2, with a weak D call of TRBD1 (6 bases match). The source material was CD4+ T cells sorted from PBMCs, sampled 15 days after the yellow fever booster vaccination. The sequence came from a man in his thirties or forties who received the YFV17D yellow fever vaccine. The CDR3 region has the sequence CSARSGEGSYGYTF. The nucleotides read TGCAGTGCTAGATCAGGGGAAGGGAGCTATGGCTACACCTTC.